The entry below describes one T cell receptor beta chain. This CDR3 is built from 15 residues. Germline V lookup: CDR1 SGHTA, CDR2 FQGNSA. Unmatched junction bases numbered 9, after V lost 5 bases and J lost 5 bases. The data originate from a study of T cell clones after liver transplantation. Libraries were prepared by immunoSEQ multiplex PCR; TCRdb keeps only in-frame clonotypes and omits some of them. The sample contains fewer than 80,000 clones, 80% to 90% of which appear only once. This clonotype was sampled from a human patient who received a liver transplant. Some T cells may originate from the graft donor. Sample: CD4+ T cells from blood, taken 48 to 50 months after liver transplant. The chain recombines TRBV7-2 with TRBJ2-1, with 7 bases matching TRBD1. CDR3 nucleotides: TGTGCCAGCAGCCCTGACAGGGTTTCCCACAATGAGCAGTTCTTC. This encodes CASSPDRVSHNEQFF. The full variable domain, in which reference TRBV7-2 and TRBJ2-1 provide the parts outside the CDR3, is GAGVSQSPSNKVTEKGKDVELRCDPISGHTALYWYRQSLGQGLEFLIYFQGNSAPDKSGLPSDRFSAERTGGSVSTLTIQRTQQEDSAVYLCASSPDRVSHNEQFFGPGTRLTVL.